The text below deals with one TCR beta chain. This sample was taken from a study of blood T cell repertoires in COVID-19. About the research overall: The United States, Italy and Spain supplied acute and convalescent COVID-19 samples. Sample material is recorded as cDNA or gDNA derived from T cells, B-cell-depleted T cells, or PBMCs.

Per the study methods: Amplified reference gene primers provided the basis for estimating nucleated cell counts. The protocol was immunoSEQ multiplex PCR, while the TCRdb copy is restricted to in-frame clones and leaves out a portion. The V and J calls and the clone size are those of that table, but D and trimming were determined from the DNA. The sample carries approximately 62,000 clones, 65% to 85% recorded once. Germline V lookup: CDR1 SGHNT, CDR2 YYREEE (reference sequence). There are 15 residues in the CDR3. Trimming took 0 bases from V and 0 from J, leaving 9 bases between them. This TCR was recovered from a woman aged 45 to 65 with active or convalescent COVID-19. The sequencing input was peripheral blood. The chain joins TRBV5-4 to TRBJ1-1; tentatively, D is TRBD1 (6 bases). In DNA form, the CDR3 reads TGTGCCAGCAGCTTGGCACCAGGGGTGAACACTGAAGCTTTCTTT. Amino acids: CASSLAPGVNTEAFF.